A single sample gave rise to the 14 T cell receptor beta chains below, sequenced in a study of blood T cell repertoires in COVID-19 (dated by TCRdb to about 2020). Receptor libraries were prepared by the immunoSEQ multiplex PCR assay. TCRdb carries this immuneACCESS record with in-frame sequences only. Its versions omit some clonotypes, under half of them owing to an unresolved V gene in the studies checked, with the rest unexplained. The sample profile shows 62,000 or so clones; 80% to 90% of them were found once. The leading ten clones occupy approximately 1.4% of the sample. Sequences were obtained from peripheral blood. These receptors came from a woman aged 60-75 years with acute or convalescent COVID-19.

The chain couples TRBV6-5 to TRBJ2-1, with 8 nucleotides matching TRBD2. CDR1 and CDR2 (germline): MNHEY, SVGAGI. The CDR3 has 14 amino acids. V gave up 8 bases and J gave up 1 base; unmatched junction bases: 4. CDR3 DNA: TGTGCCAGCGGGGGGACTAGTTCCTACAATGAGCAGTTCTTC. Amino acids: CASGGTSSYNEQFF.

The CDR3 protein is CASSVAGGGGIDSYNEQFF. CDR3 bases: TGTGCCAGCAGCGTAGCCGGAGGTGGCGGGATAGACTCCTACAATGAGCAGTTCTTC. The chain carries TRBV9 and TRBJ2-1, with D tentatively TRBD2 (6 bases). Per the germline V gene, CDR1 is SGDLS and CDR2 is YYNGEE. The CDR3 has 19 amino acids. The ends were cut back, 0 bases at V and 0 bases at J, with 19 bases in the middle. Based on the CDR3 plus reference TRBV9 and TRBJ2-1, the full variable domain is DSGVTQTPKHLITATGQRVTLRCSPRSGDLSVYWYQQSLDQGLQFLIQYYNGEERAKGNILERFSAQQFPDLHSELNLSSLELGDSALYFCASSVAGGGGIDSYNEQFFGPGTRLTVL.

V gene TRBV4-2 combines with J gene TRBJ2-1; 9 bases agree with TRBD2. CDR1 and CDR2 from the germline V gene are LGHNA and YNFKEQ. The CDR3 is made up of 14 amino acids. V shed 0 bases and J 6 bases; nucleotides not matched to a gene: 0. The CDR3 bases are TGTGCCAGCAGCCAAGAGACTAGCGGCAATGAGCAGTTCTTC. Amino acids: CASSQETSGNEQFF.

This chain links TRBV5-6 with TRBJ1-5; D unresolved. The CDR3 length is 12 residues. The germline V gene has CDR1 SGHDT and CDR2 YYEEEE. V was pared by 1 base and J by 3 bases, with 2 bases between. Written as DNA, the CDR3 is TGTGCCAGCAGCTTGTACAATCAGCCCCAGCATTTT. It translates to CASSLYNQPQHF.

The genes are TRBV15 and TRBJ1-3, with a tentative D call TRBD1 (6 bases). The germline V and J ends were trimmed by 5 bases and 0 bases, with 14 bases remaining between them. Germline lookup yields CDR1 LNHNV and CDR2 YYDKDF (reference sequence). The CDR3 spans 16 residues. The CDR3 region is CATSGGPNYSGNTIYF. The CDR3 DNA is TGTGCCACCAGCGGGGGCCCTAACTACTCTGGAAACACCATATATTTT. Full variable domain (remainder filled in from reference TRBV15 and TRBJ1-3): DAMVIQNPRYQVTQFGKPVTLSCSQTLNHNVMYWYQQKSSQAPKLLFHYYDKDFNNEADTPDNFQSRRPNTSFCFLDIRSPGLGDTAMYLCATSGGPNYSGNTIYFGEGSWLTVV.

V and J are TRBV5-5 and TRBJ2-1; the match to TRBD2 covers 9 bases. The V segment lost 6 bases and the J segment 1 base; nucleotides outside the gene matches: 11. The CDR3 is 17 residues long. Germline loops: CDR1 SGHKS, CDR2 YYEKEE (reference sequence). CDR3 loop: CASTRGSGGISYNEQFF. The CDR3, as DNA: TGTGCCAGCACCCGGGGAAGCGGGGGGATTTCCTACAATGAGCAGTTCTTC.

This sequence joins TRBV11-2 and TRBJ2-5; TRBD1 is a possible D gene (7 bases). Germline V lookup: CDR1 SGHAT, CDR2 FQNNGV. Trimming shortened V by 0 bases and J by 2 bases, and 10 bases separated the two germline ends. This CDR3 comprises 15 residues. The DNA for the CDR3 is TGTGCCAGCAGCTTAGAGCGGGACAGACAAGAGACCCAGTACTTC. Protein: CASSLERDRQETQYF.

J is TRBJ1-5 and V is TRBV7-8; D is uncertain. There are 13 residues in the CDR3. Trimming removed 3 bases from V and 4 bases from J, with 7 bases in between. Germline values: CDR1 SGHVS, CDR2 FQNEAQ. Written as DNA, the CDR3 is TGTGCCAGCAGCTTGAGGGTTAATCAGCCCCAGCATTTT. It is translated as CASSLRVNQPQHF.

The V gene is TRBV5-1, the J gene TRBJ1-4; possibly TRBD1 for D (6 bases). The V gene lost 4 bases and the J gene lost 4 bases, with 14 bases spanning the gap. The CDR3 sequence is 15 residues long. The V gene's germline CDR1 is SGHRS and CDR2 YFSETQ. The CDR3 spells CASSQGSALNEKLFF. The CDR3 nucleotides read TGCGCCAGCAGCCAGGGGTCGGCTCTTAATGAAAAACTGTTTTTT.

The chain employs TRBV12-3 or TRBV12-4 and TRBJ1-1, with TRBD1 as a possible D gene (6 bases). The CDR3 has 13 residues. V shed 4 bases and J shed 11 bases, with 17 bases lying between them. Written as DNA, the CDR3 is TGTGCCAGCAGTTCTCAACAGGGTCTTTGGGCTTTCTTT. Translating it yields CASSSQQGLWAFF.

The V call is TRBV28, the J call TRBJ1-3; TRBD1 agrees at 8 bases. Trimming removed 3 bases from V and 0 bases from J; junction bases left unmatched: 4. Germline assignment: CDR1 MDHEN and CDR2 SYDVKM. This CDR3 is built from 16 residues. The CDR3 coding sequence is TGTGCCAGCAGTTTCACTGGACAGGGCTCTGGAAACACCATATATTTT. Its protein product is CASSFTGQGSGNTIYF.

This chain links TRBV6-5 with TRBJ2-6; D is unresolved. The CDR3 contains 13 residues. The germline CDR1 and CDR2 sequences are MNHEY and SVGAGI. Trimming took 8 bases from V and 0 from J, leaving 5 bases between them. CDR3 nucleotide sequence: TGTGCCAGCTCGAGCTCTGGGGCCAACGTCCTGACTTTC. Its translation: CASSSSGANVLTF.

This clone was recorded once. The chain carries TRBV18 and TRBJ1-6, with 11 nucleotides matching TRBD1. Unmatched junction bases numbered 4, after V lost 6 bases and J lost 9 bases. This CDR3 contains 14 residues. Germline-derived CDR1 and CDR2 are KGHSH and LQKENI. The DNA of the CDR3 is TGTGCCAGCTCCCGGGACAGGGGGACTTCACCCCTCCACTTT. This sequence encodes CASSRDRGTSPLHF.

The chain carries TRBV3-1 (or the pseudogene TRBV3-2) and TRBJ2-2; D might be TRBD1 (5 bases). Germline V gene lookup returns CDR1 LGHDT and CDR2 YNNKEL (reference sequence). This CDR3 spans 15 amino acids. Trimming pared 4 bases from V and 9 bases from J, leaving 18 bases between. The CDR3 protein is CASSPSYRQSRELFF. CDR3 DNA sequence: TGTGCCAGCAGCCCCTCCTACCGACAGAGTCGGGAGCTGTTTTTT.